This T cell receptor (beta chain) emerged from a study of cytotoxic CD8 clonotypes in ibrutinib-treated CLL. Study outcomes and limitations: Higher clonality was seen at ibrutinib response and a return toward baseline at progression.

As regards this clone: Its specificity is not known.

Target depth was 1 in 200,000 to 1 in 1 million T cells, about 10x per clonotype. The protocol was immunoSEQ multiplex PCR, while the TCRdb copy is restricted to in-frame clones and leaves out a portion. The table has around 300,000 clones, around four fifths seen once; the top ten hold about 6.3%. Deletions cut 8 bases from V and 6 bases from J, with 20 bases between. The germline CDR1 and CDR2 sequences are MDHEN and SYDVKM. This CDR3 region has 14 residues. This rearrangement joins TRBV28 to TRBJ2-7, with D perhaps being TRBD1 or TRBD2 (6 bases each). The starting material was PBMCs, obtained before ibrutinib treatment. This sequence was found in a human donor with chronic lymphocytic leukemia. DNA of the CDR3: TGTGCCAGCGGTTACGGGGGCCCGGTCGTCGAGCAGTACTTC. This gives the protein CASGYGGPVVEQYF.